These 24 T cell receptor beta chains came from one sample sequenced in a study of blood T cell repertoires in COVID-19. Method: immunoSEQ multiplex PCR; TCRdb's copy keeps in-frame clones and lacks some. Of around 280,000 clones in the sample, roughly 89% were seen once. The specimen was peripheral blood. The origin of the receptors is a woman between 25 and 40 years old with COVID-19, enrolled during active disease.

The genes are TRBV13 and TRBJ2-7; D not resolved. CDR1 and CDR2 from the germline V gene are PRHDT and FYEKMQ (reference sequence). CDR3 length: 13 residues. Trimming stripped 4 bases from V and 0 bases from J, with 7 bases between. CDR3 coding DNA: TGTGCCAGCAGCTCTGCTAACTCCTACGAGCAGTACTTC. Translated, it gives CASSSANSYEQYF.

In its sample, this clone was seen once. The rearrangement joins TRBV6-5 to TRBJ2-1; D is perhaps TRBD2 (5 bases). This CDR3 comprises 13 residues. Trimming pared 4 bases from V and 8 bases from J, leaving 12 bases between. CDR1 and CDR2 (germline): MNHEY, SVGAGI. DNA for the CDR3: TGTGCCAGCAGTTCAAGAGGGTTCGATGAGCAGTTCTTC. It codes for CASSSRGFDEQFF.

The CDR3 coding sequence is TGTGCCAGCAGCCCGAAACAGGTTTTCTATGGCTACACCTTC. Translated: CASSPKQVFYGYTF. The chain recombines TRBV5-6 with TRBJ1-2, with D possibly being TRBD1 (5 bases). This CDR3 spans 14 amino acids. Germline CDR1 reads SGHDT; CDR2 reads YYEEEE. Between the trimmed V and J ends, which lost 4 bases and 4 bases, there was a span of 14 bases.

This clone was counted a few times. The chain has TRBV19 and TRBJ2-7, with D perhaps matching TRBD1 (6 bases). CDR3 size: 13 residues. Germline V gene lookup returns CDR1 LNHDA and CDR2 SQIVND (reference sequence). Trimming left V 8 bases short and J 2 bases short, with 13 bases between. CDR3 region: CASGGTGTYEQYF. CDR3 sequence (DNA): TGTGCCAGTGGGGGCACGGGCACCTACGAGCAGTACTTC.

In the case of this clone: At one end the junction does not follow the germline gene, possibly because of a read error. J is TRBJ2-3 and V is TRBV2, with 11 nucleotides matching TRBD2. Germline V CDR1 and CDR2: SNHLY, FYNNEI. The length of the CDR3 is 14 residues. CDR3 sequence (DNA): TGTGCCAGCAGTGAGGATCCTAGCGGGGGGACCCCTGGTTTT. Amino acid sequence: CASSEDPSGGTPGF.

This chain joins TRBV20-1 and TRBJ2-1; TRBD1 might be the D (5 bases). Trimming cost V 3 bases and J 5 bases, with 14 bases left between them. Germline assignment: CDR1 DFQATT and CDR2 SNEGSKA (reference sequence). The CDR3 contains 14 residues. CDR3: CSASELGRDNEQFF. The DNA for the CDR3 is TGCAGTGCTAGTGAACTTGGCAGGGACAATGAGCAGTTCTTC.

The CDR3: CASSPRVRPGGVLEYGYTF. CDR3 bases: TGTGCCAGCTCACCACGGGTAAGGCCAGGGGGCGTTTTAGAATATGGCTACACCTTC. The chain links TRBV18 to TRBJ1-2; TRBD1 matches at 8 bases. J lost 5 bases, V lost 1 base, and 18 bases had no gene match. This CDR3 has 19 residues. Germline V CDR1 and CDR2: KGHSH, LQKENI.

The J gene is TRBJ2-2, the V gene TRBV30; D unclear. The V gene's germline CDR1 is GTSNPN and CDR2 SVGIG (reference sequence). The CDR3 totals 13 residues. With 0 bases removed from V and 2 bases from J, the gap between germline ends came to 4 bases. The CDR3 loop is CAWSVANTGELFF. Written as DNA, the CDR3 is TGTGCCTGGAGTGTGGCTAACACCGGGGAGCTGTTTTTT.

The rearrangement joins TRBV4-1 to TRBJ2-5; D unclear. The V end lost 5 bases, the J end lost 2 bases, and 9 bases lay between the germline ends. The germline V gene has CDR1 MGHRA and CDR2 YSYEKL. The CDR3 consists of 13 residues. CDR3: CASSSRVQETQYF. The CDR3 nucleotides are TGCGCCAGCAGCTCTAGAGTTCAAGAGACCCAGTACTTC.

V usage is TRBV25-1 and J usage is TRBJ2-5; tentatively, D is TRBD2 (7 bases). With 5 bases removed from V and 4 bases from J, the gap between germline ends came to 17 bases. The germline V gene encodes CDR1 MGHDK and CDR2 SYGVNS. The CDR3 sequence is 15 residues long. CDR3 sequence (DNA): TGTGCCAGCAGTAAGGGGGGCGGGGGCGGAGAGACCCAGTACTTC. It codes for CASSKGGGGGETQYF.

The CDR3 loop reads CASRRASGYNEQFF. DNA for the CDR3: TGCGCCAGCAGGCGGGCTAGCGGGTACAATGAGCAGTTCTTC. The chain employs TRBV5-1 and TRBJ2-1, with 8 bases fitting TRBD2. This CDR3 region has 14 residues. Germline-derived CDR1 and CDR2 are SGHRS and YFSETQ. The trim removed 5 bases at V and 4 bases at J, leaving 5 bases unmatched.

This rearrangement joins TRBV5-1 to TRBJ1-1, with 9 positions matching TRBD1. The CDR3 loop spans 15 amino acids. Germline trimming cut 2 bases from V and 4 bases from J; bases unmatched to any gene: 6. The germline gives CDR1 SGHRS, CDR2 YFSETQ. The CDR3 sequence: CASSLTGGGSTEAFF. The CDR3, as DNA: TGCGCCAGCAGCTTAACAGGGGGCGGGTCCACTGAAGCTTTCTTT.

The rearrangement links TRBV13 to TRBJ1-3, with TRBD1 matching over 7 bases. The ends lost 3 bases at V and 3 bases at J; junction bases unmatched: 8. From germline, CDR1 is PRHDT and CDR2 FYEKMQ (reference sequence). The length of the CDR3 is 16 residues. CDR3 region: CASSFWFDRVGNTIYF. The CDR3 DNA sequence: TGTGCCAGCAGCTTCTGGTTTGACAGGGTTGGAAACACCATATATTTT.

The chain links TRBV28 to TRBJ1-2; 9 bases agree with TRBD1. This CDR3 is built from 14 residues. The trim removed 4 bases at V and 4 bases at J, leaving 4 bases unmatched. The germline V gene has CDR1 MDHEN and CDR2 SYDVKM. As DNA, the CDR3 is TGTGCCAGCAGTTACGGGACAGGGCTCTATGGCTACACCTTC. Translating gives CASSYGTGLYGYTF.

The genes are TRBV2 and TRBJ1-1; tentative D call: TRBD1 (5 bases). This CDR3 region has 16 residues. With 5 bases removed from V and 1 base from J, the gap between germline ends came to 17 bases. Germline V CDR1 and CDR2: SNHLY, FYNNEI. The CDR3 region is CASSTAGTTRNTEAFF. CDR3 sequence (DNA): TGTGCCAGCAGTACAGCCGGGACGACTAGGAACACTGAAGCTTTCTTT. Full variable domain (rest looked up from reference TRBV2 and TRBJ1-1): EPEVTQTPSHQVTQMGQEVILRCVPISNHLYFYWYRQILGQKVEFLVSFYNNEISEKSEIFDDQFSVERPDGSNFTLKIRSTKLEDSAMYFCASSTAGTTRNTEAFFGQGTRLTVV.

V is TRBV5-1 and J is TRBJ2-3; 10 nucleotides match TRBD1. Germline V gene lookup returns CDR1 SGHRS and CDR2 YFSETQ. Trimming at V came to 4 bases and at J to 3 bases, leaving 2 bases not matched to a gene. The CDR3 totals 14 residues. In DNA, the CDR3 is TGCGCCAGCAGCAGGGGACAGGGGACAGATACGCAGTATTTT. Translated, it gives CASSRGQGTDTQYF. Drawing the rest from reference TRBV5-1 and TRBJ2-3, the complete variable domain is KAGVTQTPRYLIKTRGQQVTLSCSPISGHRSVSWYQQTPGQGLQFLFEYFSETQRNKGNFPGRFSGRQFSNSRSEMNVSTLELGDSALYLCASSRGQGTDTQYFGPGTRLTVL.

Turning to this clone: A read error may account for a junction end that differs from germline. The rearrangement joins TRBV2 to TRBJ2-1; TRBD2 is a possible D gene (5 bases). Germline CDR1 reads SNHLY; CDR2 reads FYNNEI. CDR3 length: 19 amino acids. CDR3 region: CASSDLRPDGGGRYNEQFF. The CDR3 nucleotides are TGTGCCAGCAGTGATCTCCGACCGGACGGTGGAGGTAGATACAATGAGCAATTCTTC.

This sequence joins TRBV18 and TRBJ1-4; D uncertain. Trimming removed 0 bases at V and 5 bases at J, with 13 bases between. Germline V CDR1 and CDR2: KGHSH, LQKENI. The CDR3 sequence is 16 residues long. CDR3 coding DNA: TGTGCCAGCTCACCACCGCGGGCCCGTAAGAATGAAAAACTGTTTTTT. Translation gives CASSPPRARKNEKLFF.

V and J are TRBV2 and TRBJ1-6; TRBD1 is a possible D gene (5 bases). CDR1 SNHLY and CDR2 FYNNEI come from the germline V gene. Trimming took 9 bases from V and 10 from J, leaving 13 bases between them. This CDR3 contains 12 residues. The CDR3 loop reads CARARGGSPLHF. The CDR3 region has the DNA TGTGCCAGAGCTAGGGGAGGGTCACCCCTCCACTTT. The entire variable domain, with the rest obtained from reference TRBV2 and TRBJ1-6, is as follows: EPEVTQTPSHQVTQMGQEVILRCVPISNHLYFYWYRQILGQKVEFLVSFYNNEISEKSEIFDDQFSVERPDGSNFTLKIRSTKLEDSAMYFCARARGGSPLHFGNGTRLTVT.

V and J are TRBV2 and TRBJ1-2; a possible D gene is TRBD1 (6 bases). CDR1 SNHLY and CDR2 FYNNEI come from the germline V gene. The CDR3 consists of 14 residues. V gave up 6 bases and J gave up 4 bases, with 15 bases separating them. For the CDR3, the DNA is TGTGCCAGCAGCTTTAACAGGGAAGCCTATGGCTACACCTTC. As protein: CASSFNREAYGYTF.

This clone was seen a single time. This chain connects TRBV24-1 to TRBJ2-3, with TRBD1 matching over 7 bases. The V and J ends lost 2 bases and 0 bases, in that order; junction bases with no gene match: 7. CDR1 is KGHDR, CDR2 SFDVKD, per germline. The length of the CDR3 is 17 residues. The CDR3 DNA reads as TGTGCCACCAGTGATTCGGGACAGCATCCTAGCACAGATACGCAGTATTTT. Residues: CATSDSGQHPSTDTQYF.

This clone came up a few times. The rearrangement uses TRBV2 and TRBJ1-3; D gene uncertain. The CDR3 covers 16 residues. Germline CDR1 and CDR2: SNHLY and FYNNEI. The V and J ends lost 0 bases and 0 bases respectively, with 9 bases between them. CDR3 DNA: TGTGCCAGCAGTGAAGCGAGAGGGATCTCTGGAAACACCATATATTTT. Protein product: CASSEARGISGNTIYF.

The J gene is TRBJ2-2, the V gene TRBV10-1; 10 bases are a match to TRBD2. V dropped 5 bases and J dropped 7; count of bases not matched to a gene: 7. The CDR3 sequence is 15 residues long. Germline V gives CDR1 WNHNN, CDR2 SYGVQD (reference sequence). DNA of the CDR3: TGCGCCAGCAGTCCAGCGGGGGGGCCTTTCGGGGAGCTGTTTTTT. It encodes CASSPAGGPFGELFF.

In DNA, the CDR3 is TGCGCCAGCAGCCAACCGAGGTTGGCTCCCCACTTT. Protein: CASSQPRLAPHF. The V and J genes are TRBV4-1 and TRBJ1-6; D ambiguous. V lost 2 bases, J lost 18 bases, and 14 bases lay in between. The CDR3 spans 12 residues. Germline assignment: CDR1 MGHRA and CDR2 YSYEKL.